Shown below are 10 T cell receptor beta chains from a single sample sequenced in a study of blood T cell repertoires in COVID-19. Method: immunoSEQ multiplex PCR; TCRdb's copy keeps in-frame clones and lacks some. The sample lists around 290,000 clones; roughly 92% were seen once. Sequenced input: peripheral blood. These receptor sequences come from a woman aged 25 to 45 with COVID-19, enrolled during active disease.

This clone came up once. The CDR3 reads CASSRQGGETQYF. In DNA, the CDR3 is TGTGCCAGCAGTCGGCAGGGTGGAGAGACCCAGTACTTC. The chain uses TRBV6-5 and TRBJ2-5, with D perhaps matching TRBD1 (5 bases). This CDR3 spans 13 amino acids. V shed 5 bases and J shed 4 bases, with 11 bases lying between them. Germline loops: CDR1 MNHEY, CDR2 SVGAGI.

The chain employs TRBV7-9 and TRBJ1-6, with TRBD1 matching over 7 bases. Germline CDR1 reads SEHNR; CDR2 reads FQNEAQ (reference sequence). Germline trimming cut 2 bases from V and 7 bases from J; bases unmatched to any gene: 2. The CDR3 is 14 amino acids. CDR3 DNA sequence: TGTGCCAGCAGCTTAACAGGGGAGAATTCACCCCTCCACTTT. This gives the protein CASSLTGENSPLHF.

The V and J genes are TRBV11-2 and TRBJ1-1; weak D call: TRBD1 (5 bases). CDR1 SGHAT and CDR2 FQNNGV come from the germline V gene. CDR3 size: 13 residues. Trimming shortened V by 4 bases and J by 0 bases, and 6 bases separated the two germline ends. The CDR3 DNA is TGTGCCAGCAGCTGGACAATGAACACTGAAGCTTTCTTT. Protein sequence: CASSWTMNTEAFF.

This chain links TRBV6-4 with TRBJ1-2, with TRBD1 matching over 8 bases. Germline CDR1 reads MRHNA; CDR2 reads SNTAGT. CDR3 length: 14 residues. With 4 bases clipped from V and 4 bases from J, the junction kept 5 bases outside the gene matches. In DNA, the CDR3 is TGTGCCAGCAGTGTTTCCCAGGGGGCCTATGGCTACACCTTC. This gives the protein CASSVSQGAYGYTF.

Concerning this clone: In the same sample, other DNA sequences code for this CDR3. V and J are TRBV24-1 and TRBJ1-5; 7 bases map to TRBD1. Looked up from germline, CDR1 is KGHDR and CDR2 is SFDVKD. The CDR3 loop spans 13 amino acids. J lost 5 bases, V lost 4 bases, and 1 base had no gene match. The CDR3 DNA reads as TGTGCCACCAGTGACACAGGGGATCAGCCCCAGCATTTT. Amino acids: CATSDTGDQPQHF.

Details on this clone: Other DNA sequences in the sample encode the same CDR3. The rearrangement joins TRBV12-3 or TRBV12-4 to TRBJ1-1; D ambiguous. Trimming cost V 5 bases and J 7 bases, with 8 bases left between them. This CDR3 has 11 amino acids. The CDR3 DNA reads TGTGCCAGCAGTCTCTCGCGTGAAGCTTTCTTT. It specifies CASSLSREAFF.

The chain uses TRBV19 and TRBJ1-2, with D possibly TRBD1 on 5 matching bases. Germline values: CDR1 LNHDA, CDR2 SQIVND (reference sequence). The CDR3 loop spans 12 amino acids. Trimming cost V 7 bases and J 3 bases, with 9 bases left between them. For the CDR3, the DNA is TGTGCCAGTATATCGGGGGACTATGGCTACACCTTC. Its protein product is CASISGDYGYTF.

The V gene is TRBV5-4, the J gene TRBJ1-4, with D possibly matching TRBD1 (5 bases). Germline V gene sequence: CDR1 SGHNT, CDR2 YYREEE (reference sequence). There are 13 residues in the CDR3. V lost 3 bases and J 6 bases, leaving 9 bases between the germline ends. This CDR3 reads CASSSGVDEKLFF. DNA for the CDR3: TGTGCCAGCAGCTCGGGGGTCGATGAAAAACTGTTTTTT.

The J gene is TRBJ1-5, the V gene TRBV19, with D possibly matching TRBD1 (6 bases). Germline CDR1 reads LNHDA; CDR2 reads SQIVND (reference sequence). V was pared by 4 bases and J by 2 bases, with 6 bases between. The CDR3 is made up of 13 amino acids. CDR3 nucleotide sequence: TGTGCCAGTAGTACAGGGGGCAATCAGCCCCAGCATTTT. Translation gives CASSTGGNQPQHF.

This CDR3 reads CSASGEGAYSSYNSPLHF. CDR3 nucleotides: TGCAGTGCTAGTGGTGAGGGGGCTTATAGCTCCTATAATTCACCCCTCCACTTT. The chain employs TRBV20-1 and TRBJ1-6, with 7 bases aligning to TRBD1. Trimming removed 3 bases from V and 0 bases from J; junction bases left unmatched: 11. The CDR3 extends over 18 amino acids. Per germline, CDR1 DFQATT and CDR2 SNEGSKA (reference sequence).